The rows below give T cell receptor beta chains drawn from one sample of a study of radiation and T cells in renal cell carcinoma. The table came from immunoSEQ multiplex PCR; TCRdb's copy has only in-frame clones and leaves some out. The sample lists roughly 92,000 clones, about 79% occurring once. The sample here was blood, taken from a patient whose treatment included radiotherapy and nephrectomy. All receptors derive from a man aged 60-69 years with renal cell carcinoma. The CDR3 runs from the conserved cysteine through the conserved F or W. A D gene is named only where the DNA matches it firmly. Clone sizes are given selectively: once, few, many, or a class where the clone is expanded.

clone size	V gene	D gene	J gene	CDR3 protein	CDR3 DNA
NA	TRBV29-1	NA	TRBJ2-7	CSATRDPAYEQYF	TGCAGCGCAACCCGGGACCCGGCCTACGAGCAGTACTTC
NA	TRBV4-3	NA	TRBJ1-1	CASSPQGMNTEAFF	TGCGCCAGCAGCCCACAGGGAATGAACACTGAAGCTTTCTTT
once	TRBV30	TRBD1	TRBJ2-7	CAWNALGQPNEQYF	TGTGCCTGGAATGCCCTGGGACAGCCCAACGAGCAGTACTTC
once	TRBV7-2	NA	TRBJ1-1	CASSPSGGYTEAFF	TGTGCCAGCAGCCCCTCTGGGGGGTACACTGAAGCTTTCTTT
NA	TRBV28	NA	TRBJ2-7	CASSSGREQYF	TGTGCCAGCAGTTCCGGTCGGGAGCAGTACTTC
NA	TRBV18	NA	TRBJ2-3	CASSPVTSTDTQYF	TGTGCCAGCTCACCAGTTACTAGCACAGATACGCAGTATTTT
NA	TRBV19	NA	TRBJ2-3	CASSIGGGAPTRDTQYF	TGTGCCAGTAGTATTGGGGGAGGCGCACCAACAAGGGATACGCAGTATTTT
NA	TRBV19	TRBD1	TRBJ1-1	CASSIDSTGTRTEAFF	TGTGCCAGTAGTATAGACTCGACAGGGACAAGGACTGAAGCTTTCTTT
NA	TRBV6-6	NA	TRBJ1-4	CASSYSMGGKLFF	TGTGCCAGCAGTTACTCGATGGGGGGAAAACTGTTTTTT
NA	TRBV11-2	TRBD1	TRBJ2-2	CASSLTGPGELFF	TGTGCCAGCAGCCTGACAGGGCCCGGGGAGCTGTTTTTT
NA	TRBV6-5	NA	TRBJ1-2	CASSYSTGGENGYTF	TGTGCCAGCAGTTACTCGACTGGGGGTGAGAATGGCTACACCTTC
NA	TRBV5-4	TRBD1	TRBJ2-1	CASSSRQGGEEQFF	TGTGCCAGCAGCTCCCGACAGGGTGGGGAGGAGCAGTTCTTC
NA	TRBV16	TRBD1	TRBJ1-2	CASSQDREGGYTF	TGTGCCAGCAGCCAAGACAGGGAAGGTGGCTACACCTTC
NA	TRBV10-3	NA	TRBJ2-7	CAITSSDGGRYEQYF	TGTGCCATCACCTCTTCGGACGGGGGCAGGTACGAGCAGTACTTC
NA	TRBV9	TRBD2	TRBJ2-7	CASSEIGTSGDEQYF	TGTGCCAGCAGTGAAATCGGGACTAGCGGCGACGAGCAGTACTTC
NA	TRBV7-9	TRBD2	TRBJ2-1	CASSGDRLLAGGPKNEQFF	TGTGCCAGCAGCGGTGACAGGCTCCTAGCGGGAGGGCCGAAGAATGAGCAGTTCTTC
NA	TRBV19	TRBD1	TRBJ1-2	CASTQQGAYGYTF	TGTGCCAGTACCCAACAGGGGGCTTATGGCTACACCTTC
NA	TRBV7-8	NA	TRBJ2-5	CASSLNRDFPETQYF	TGTGCCAGCAGCTTAAACAGGGACTTCCCGGAGACCCAGTACTTC
NA	TRBV5-1	NA	TRBJ2-7	CASSLAVAHEQYF	TGCGCCAGCAGCCTGGCAGTTGCCCACGAGCAGTACTTC
few	TRBV19	TRBD2	TRBJ2-7	CASSLTGTRFPYEQYF	TGTGCCAGTAGTTTAACCGGGACTAGATTCCCCTACGAGCAGTACTTC
NA	TRBV6-1	NA	TRBJ2-1	CASSELANSYNEQFF	TGTGCCAGCAGTGAACTAGCGAACTCCTACAATGAGCAGTTCTTC
NA	TRBV5-1	NA	TRBJ1-5	CASSPRQDSNQPQHF	TGCGCCAGCAGCCCCCGACAGGATAGCAATCAGCCCCAGCATTTT
NA	TRBV7-7	TRBD1	TRBJ2-1	CASSPRTGANTNEQFF	TGTGCCAGCAGTCCCCGGACAGGGGCGAATACGAATGAGCAGTTCTTC
once	TRBV7-8	NA	TRBJ1-2	CASNRWGVVGQTDGYTF	TGTGCCAGCAACCGGTGGGGTGTCGTGGGACAAACCGATGGCTACACCTTC
NA	TRBV11-2	TRBD2	TRBJ2-7	CASSLVYSGGESYEQYF	TGTGCCAGCAGCTTAGTGTATTCGGGAGGTGAATCCTACGAGCAGTACTTC
NA	TRBV5-1	TRBD2	TRBJ2-7	CASSLALAASYEQYF	TGCGCCAGCAGCTTGGCCCTAGCGGCCTCCTACGAGCAGTACTTC
NA	TRBV30	TRBD1	TRBJ1-5	CAWNRDRAFNQPQHF	TGTGCCTGGAACCGGGACAGGGCTTTCAATCAGCCCCAGCATTTT
once	TRBV27	NA	TRBJ2-6	CASSTTGISGANVLTF	TGTGCCAGCAGTACCACAGGAATCTCTGGGGCCAACGTCCTGACTTTC
NA	TRBV4-1	TRBD2	TRBJ2-7	CASSQVSGSSYEQYF	TGCGCCAGCAGCCAAGTTAGCGGGAGCTCCTACGAGCAGTACTTC
NA	TRBV10-1	NA	TRBJ2-7	CASSVGGPYEQYF	TGCGCCAGCAGTGTTGGGGGGCCTTACGAGCAGTACTTC
NA	TRBV5-1	TRBD2	TRBJ2-7	CASSLRGGPYEQYF	TGCGCCAGCAGCTTGAGGGGAGGGCCGTACGAGCAGTACTTC
NA	TRBV29-1	NA	TRBJ2-2	CSGVTPSGELFF	TGCAGCGGCGTGACCCCTTCGGGGGAGCTGTTTTTT
NA	TRBV10-2	NA	TRBJ2-5	CASSVNEQETQYF	TGCGCCAGCAGTGTTAACGAACAAGAGACCCAGTACTTC
NA	TRBV18	NA	TRBJ1-4	CASSLRGREKLFF	TGTGCCAGCTCATTAAGGGGTCGAGAAAAACTGTTTTTT
NA	TRBV7-2	TRBD2	TRBJ2-7	CASSLTGLAGASSYEQYF	TGTGCCAGCAGCTTAACGGGACTAGCGGGAGCATCGTCCTACGAGCAGTACTTC
NA	TRBV18	TRBD1	TRBJ2-7	CASSPSGGGYEQYF	TGTGCCAGCTCACCATCAGGGGGTGGATACGAGCAGTACTTC
NA	TRBV4-1	NA	TRBJ1-4	CASSPRATNEKLFF	TGCGCCAGCAGCCCAAGAGCAACTAATGAAAAACTGTTTTTT
NA	TRBV5-1	NA	TRBJ2-3	CASSQISLALDTQYF	TGCGCCAGCAGCCAAATTAGCCTCGCATTAGATACGCAGTATTTT
NA	TRBV28	TRBD2	TRBJ2-1	CASSFVSSGKNNEQFF	TGTGCCAGCAGTTTCGTGTCTAGCGGGAAAAACAATGAGCAGTTCTTC
NA	TRBV5-1	NA	TRBJ1-4	CASSSLTTTNEKLFF	TGCGCCAGCAGCTCGCTAACCACAACTAATGAAAAACTGTTTTTT
NA	TRBV5-5	NA	TRBJ1-2	CASSFNREINYGYTF	TGTGCCAGCAGCTTTAACAGGGAAATCAACTATGGCTACACCTTC
NA	TRBV7-2	NA	TRBJ1-4	CASSLGSGEKLFF	TGTGCCAGCAGCTTAGGGTCGGGTGAAAAACTGTTTTTT
few	TRBV12-5	TRBD2	TRBJ2-1	CASGLGQGLAGDNEQFF	TGTGCTAGTGGTTTGGGACAGGGACTAGCGGGAGACAATGAGCAGTTCTTC
few	TRBV2	NA	TRBJ1-1	CASSEDPGTEAFF	TGTGCCAGCAGTGAGGACCCCGGGACTGAAGCTTTCTTT
NA	TRBV5-1	NA	TRBJ2-6	CASSLEGTGANVLTF	TGCGCCAGCAGCTTGGAGGGTACCGGGGCCAACGTCCTGACTTTC
NA	TRBV5-1	NA	TRBJ1-3	CASSFSEGGNTIYF	TGCGCCAGCAGCTTTTCCGAGGGGGGAAACACCATATATTTT
NA	TRBV18	TRBD1	TRBJ2-7	CASSPRDREGYEQYF	TGTGCCAGCTCACCCCGGGACAGGGAGGGATACGAGCAGTACTTC
NA	TRBV16	NA	TRBJ2-2	CASSQSSVSNTGELFF	TGTGCCAGCAGCCAATCCAGCGTCTCGAACACCGGGGAGCTGTTTTTT
once	TRBV7-2	NA	TRBJ2-7	CASSLGGGSYEQYF	TGTGCCAGCAGCTTAGGAGGGGGGAGTTACGAGCAGTACTTC
NA	TRBV28	NA	TRBJ2-7	CASRTTGFGEQYF	TGTGCCAGCAGAACTACAGGGTTCGGTGAGCAGTACTTC
NA	TRBV5-1	NA	TRBJ2-2	CASSLLLGANTGELFF	TGCGCCAGCAGCTTGTTACTGGGAGCGAACACCGGGGAGCTGTTTTTT
NA	TRBV18	TRBD1	TRBJ2-1	CASSRGTGSYNEQFF	TGTGCCAGCTCGAGAGGGACAGGGAGTTACAATGAGCAGTTCTTC
NA	TRBV7-9	NA	TRBJ2-2	CASSPRMNTGELFF	TGTGCCAGCAGCCCGCGAATGAACACCGGGGAGCTGTTTTTT
once	TRBV25-1	TRBD1	TRBJ1-2	CASSERTGRSNGYTF	TGTGCCAGCAGTGAGCGGACAGGGCGGTCGAATGGCTACACCTTC
NA	TRBV5-5	TRBD1	TRBJ1-5	CASSNRDRPNQPQHF	TGTGCCAGCAGCAACCGGGACAGGCCCAATCAGCCCCAGCATTTT
NA	TRBV28	NA	TRBJ2-5	CASSRPVGRIETQYF	TGTGCCAGCAGCCGACCGGTGGGCCGGATAGAGACCCAGTACTTC
NA	TRBV10-2	TRBD1	TRBJ2-1	CASGLRDRGYNEQFF	TGCGCCAGCGGTTTACGGGACAGGGGATACAATGAGCAGTTCTTC
NA	TRBV27	TRBD2	TRBJ2-3	CASSIGLALDTQYF	TGTGCCAGCAGTATAGGACTAGCGTTAGATACGCAGTATTTT
few	TRBV7-6	TRBD1	TRBJ2-5	CASSLVTGGWETQYF	TGTGCCAGCAGCTTAGTAACAGGGGGCTGGGAGACCCAGTACTTC